This TCR beta chain was found in a study of cytomegalovirus exposure and HLA in healthy donors. Worth noting for this clone: Its antigen is undetermined.

TCRdb keeps only in-frame clones here, not all; method: immunoSEQ multiplex PCR. The sample includes some 290,000 clones, nearly 90% of them seen just once. The CDR3 has 14 amino acids. Trimming pared 0 bases from V and 6 bases from J, leaving 13 bases between. The germline V gene encodes CDR1 SGHRS and CDR2 YFSETQ. Broader study findings: The tendency of first-cohort TCR clusters to co-occur in the 120 or so validation repertoires was identified by a subsequent analysis. Three of the chains that were CMV-associated were confirmed in vitro to be specific for CMV antigens. Listed as cytomegalovirus-associated were about 160 TCR beta chains. Rarity characterized most TCR sequences, yet some public TCRs appeared in many donors.

V and J are TRBV5-1 and TRBJ2-7, with a possible D match to TRBD2 (7 bases). This sequence was found in a man aged 25 to 45 in good health and CMV-seronegative. The sequencing sample was made of PBMCs. The CDR3 sequence: CASSLDGGASEQYF. DNA of the CDR3: TGCGCCAGCAGCTTGGATGGGGGGGCCTCCGAGCAGTACTTC.